This passage covers 21 T cell receptor beta chains from one sample sequenced in a study of T cell responses to AZD1222 COVID-19 vaccine. Method: immunoSEQ multiplex PCR; TCRdb's copy keeps in-frame clones and lacks some. Of approximately 92,000 clones in the sample, approximately 90% were seen once. This specimen was peripheral blood, taken on day 0 of AZD1222 vaccination. The source of these receptors is an adult in good health.

V gene TRBV6-5 combines with J gene TRBJ1-5; TRBD1 aligns across 9 bases. Trimming cost V 6 bases and J 6 bases; bases outside gene matches: 6. CDR3 size: 14 residues. Germline V lookup: CDR1 MNHEY, CDR2 SVGAGI. CDR3 DNA: TGTGCCAGCAGAAGGGACAGGGAAAGTCAGCCCCAGCATTTT. Amino acids: CASRRDRESQPQHF.

This chain joins TRBV3-1 (or the pseudogene TRBV3-2) and TRBJ2-2, with D possibly being TRBD1 or TRBD2 (5 bases each). V dropped 5 bases and J dropped 0 bases, with 13 bases sitting between them. The CDR3 length is 16 residues. Germline values: CDR1 LGHDT, CDR2 YNNKEL (reference sequence). Here the CDR3 reads CASSSHRDANTGELFF. For the CDR3, the DNA is TGTGCCAGCAGCTCTCACCGGGACGCGAACACCGGGGAGCTGTTTTTT.

The chain combines TRBV6-5 with TRBJ2-7, with TRBD2 identical over 7 bases. This CDR3 has 15 residues. V was pared by 7 bases and J by 4 bases, with 13 bases of the junction left unmatched. Germline V gene sequence: CDR1 MNHEY, CDR2 SVGAGI. The CDR3 DNA reads as TGTGCCAGCAAACGACTAGCTGAGGGTCCATACGAGCAGTACTTC. Translated, it gives CASKRLAEGPYEQYF.

The chain carries TRBV15 and TRBJ1-2; TRBD1 aligns across 9 bases. In germline, CDR1 is LNHNV, CDR2 YYDKDF (reference sequence). This CDR3 has 13 residues. Trimming removed 5 bases from V and 11 bases from J; junction bases left unmatched: 9. The CDR3 protein is CATSPRTGVGYTF. CDR3 DNA: TGTGCCACCAGCCCCCGGACAGGGGTAGGGTACACCTTC.

The V call is TRBV10-3, the J call TRBJ1-6; D possibly corresponds to TRBD1 (6 bases). The CDR3 loop spans 16 amino acids. CDR1 is ENHRY, CDR2 SYGVKD, per germline. The V end lost 6 bases, the J end lost 4 bases, and 16 bases lay between the germline ends. CDR3 sequence: CAIRAEGGIYNSPLHF. DNA for the CDR3: TGTGCCATCAGGGCCGAAGGGGGTATTTATAATTCACCCCTCCACTTT.

V is TRBV3-1 (or the pseudogene TRBV3-2) and J is TRBJ1-2; TRBD1 is a possible D gene (6 bases). Germline V gene data show CDR1 as LGHDT and CDR2 as YNNKEL (reference sequence). Trimming removed 3 bases from V and 8 bases from J, with 19 bases in between. This CDR3 has 15 residues. The chain's CDR3 is CASSHEPDSPWGYTF. In nucleotides, the CDR3 is TGTGCCAGCAGCCATGAACCGGACAGTCCTTGGGGCTACACCTTC.

V and J are TRBV25-1 and TRBJ1-6; weak D call: TRBD1 (5 bases). CDR1 and CDR2 from the germline V gene are MGHDK and SYGVNS. The CDR3 has 13 residues. V was clipped by 2 bases and J by 9 bases, with 8 bases between them. The CDR3 DNA follows: TGTGCCAGCAGTGAACAGGGTTTTTCACCCCTCCACTTT. Translating gives CASSEQGFSPLHF.

For the CDR3, the DNA is TGTGCCAGCAGCCCCAACCCGGGACAGGGGGAGCACGAGCAGTACTTC. This gives the protein CASSPNPGQGEHEQYF. This sequence joins TRBV28 and TRBJ2-7; TRBD1 aligns across 11 bases. Germline lookup yields CDR1 MDHEN and CDR2 SYDVKM. Germline trimming cut 6 bases from V and 5 bases from J; bases unmatched to any gene: 12. The CDR3 covers 16 residues. The whole variable domain, filled in from reference TRBV28 and TRBJ2-7, reads DVKVTQSSRYLVKRTGEKVFLECVQDMDHENMFWYRQDPGLGLRLIYFSYDVKMKEKGDIPEGYSVSREKKERFSLILESASTNQTSMYLCASSPNPGQGEHEQYFGPGTRLTVT.

The chain carries TRBV28 and TRBJ1-1; perhaps TRBD1 as D (5 bases). CDR1 is MDHEN, CDR2 SYDVKM, per germline. This CDR3 contains 15 residues. Trimming cost V 3 bases and J 0 bases, with 11 bases left between them. CDR3 bases: TGTGCCAGCAGTTTGGGGCAGGCCTTGAACACTGAAGCTTTCTTT. Protein sequence: CASSLGQALNTEAFF.

CDR3 amino acids: CAISDREQETQYF. DNA of the CDR3: TGTGCCATCAGTGATAGGGAGCAAGAGACCCAGTACTTC. This rearrangement joins TRBV10-3 to TRBJ2-5; possible D gene TRBD2, 5 bases. Germline values: CDR1 ENHRY, CDR2 SYGVKD. With 3 bases removed from V and 2 bases from J, the gap between germline ends came to 7 bases. The CDR3 length is 13 residues.

This chain uses TRBV7-2 with TRBJ1-4, with 7 positions matching TRBD1. This CDR3 region has 15 residues. J gave up 3 bases and V 1 base, and 2 bases lay outside the gene matches. In germline, CDR1 is SGHTA, CDR2 FQGNSA. In DNA, the CDR3 is TGTGCCAGCAGCTTAGTCCAGGGGGCTAATGAAAAACTGTTTTTT. It codes for CASSLVQGANEKLFF.

The chain links TRBV19 to TRBJ1-2, with D uncertain. Germline CDR1 is LNHDA and CDR2 is SQIVND (reference sequence). V was shortened by 4 bases and J by 4 bases, with 13 bases between the two germline ends. The CDR3 covers 14 residues. The CDR3 spells CASSKDATGYGYTF. For the CDR3, the DNA is TGTGCCAGTAGTAAGGACGCTACTGGCTATGGCTACACCTTC.

This rearrangement joins TRBV7-2 to TRBJ1-2, with TRBD1 matching 7 bases. CDR3 length: 13 amino acids. Per the germline V gene, CDR1 is SGHTA and CDR2 is FQGNSA. V gave up 2 bases and J gave up 6 bases; unmatched junction bases: 3. The CDR3 bases are TGTGCCAGCAGCTTAAGACAGGGTGATGGCTACACCTTC. Translated, it gives CASSLRQGDGYTF.

The chain joins TRBV5-6 to TRBJ1-4, with D perhaps matching TRBD1 (6 bases). Trimming took 4 bases from V and 2 from J, leaving 18 bases between them. Germline CDR1 and CDR2: SGHDT and YYEEEE. There are 17 residues in the CDR3. The CDR3 is CASSGVGAPGTNEKLFF. The CDR3 DNA sequence: TGTGCCAGCAGCGGAGTGGGGGCCCCGGGGACTAATGAAAAACTGTTTTTT.

The CDR3 DNA reads TGTGCCAGTAACCTCAGGGGGAGTCTAGGATTTAACTATGGCTACACCTTC. The encoded protein is CASNLRGSLGFNYGYTF. The chain recombines TRBV19 with TRBJ1-2, with 7 bases identical to TRBD1. This CDR3 has 17 residues. The V and J ends lost 7 bases and 1 base, in that order; junction bases with no gene match: 15. Germline CDR1 and CDR2: LNHDA and SQIVND (reference sequence). Full variable domain (remainder filled in from reference TRBV19 and TRBJ1-2): DGGITQSPKYLFRKEGQNVTLSCEQNLNHDAMYWYRQDPGQGLRLIYYSQIVNDFQKGDIAEGYSVSREKKESFPLTVTSAQKNPTAFYLCASNLRGSLGFNYGYTFGSGTRLTVV.

The V call is TRBV2, the J call TRBJ2-7; 8 nucleotides agree with TRBD2. This CDR3 comprises 13 residues. V lost 8 bases to trimming and J lost 0 bases; unmatched junction nucleotides: 3. Per germline, CDR1 SNHLY and CDR2 FYNNEI. The CDR3 region has the DNA TGTGCCAGCGGGCGGGAGGCCTCCTACGAGCAGTACTTC. Amino acid sequence: CASGREASYEQYF.

V and J are TRBV2 and TRBJ2-3, with D unclear. The germline V gene has CDR1 SNHLY and CDR2 FYNNEI. Trimming took 7 bases from V and 4 from J, leaving 9 bases between them. The length of the CDR3 is 12 residues. The CDR3 DNA sequence: TGTGCCAGCAAACTCGGGTCAGATACGCAGTATTTT. Translated: CASKLGSDTQYF.

The chain is built from TRBV4-1 and TRBJ1-6, with a tentative D call TRBD1 (5 bases). CDR3 length equals 15 residues. Trimming left V 1 base short and J 11 bases short, with 15 bases between. Germline V gene sequence: CDR1 MGHRA, CDR2 YSYEKL. CDR3 bases: TGCGCCAGCAGCCAAGGTGAATTCGCGGGGGCACCCCTCCACTTT. This encodes CASSQGEFAGAPLHF.

The V call is TRBV4-2, the J call TRBJ2-2; possibly TRBD2 for D (5 bases). The CDR3 sequence is 15 residues long. Germline-derived CDR1 and CDR2 are LGHNA and YNFKEQ. Trimming stripped 3 bases from V and 4 bases from J, with 12 bases between. DNA of the CDR3: TGTGCCAGCAGCCACCCACTAGTAATCACCGGGGAGCTGTTTTTT. Translating gives CASSHPLVITGELFF.

The J gene is TRBJ2-2, the V gene TRBV19, with D hard to call. V dropped 5 bases and J dropped 5 bases, with 6 bases sitting between them. The CDR3 runs to 12 residues. Germline V gene data show CDR1 as LNHDA and CDR2 as SQIVND (reference sequence). CDR3 protein: CASSPPTGELFF. The CDR3 nucleotides read TGTGCCAGTAGTCCTCCGACCGGGGAGCTGTTTTTT.

This chain uses TRBV5-4 with TRBJ2-7; a weak D match, TRBD1 (5 bases). This CDR3 is 14 amino acids long. CDR1 SGHNT and CDR2 YYREEE come from the germline V gene (reference sequence). V lost 7 bases and J lost 0, with 14 bases in between. The CDR3 region is CASAEDTSSYEQYF. The CDR3 nucleotides read TGTGCCAGCGCCGAGGACACGTCCTCCTACGAGCAGTACTTC. The full variable domain, completed using reference TRBV5-4 and TRBJ2-7, is ETGVTQSPTHLIKTRGQQVTLRCSSQSGHNTVSWYQQALGQGPQFIFQYYREEENGRGNFPPRFSGLQFPNYSSELNVNALELDDSALYLCASAEDTSSYEQYFGPGTRLTVT.